Following are 6 T cell receptor beta chains from one sample sequenced in a study of cytomegalovirus exposure and HLA in healthy donors. The method was immunoSEQ multiplex PCR; TCRdb's version includes in-frame clones alone and lacks a portion of them. The table records some 210,000 clones, roughly 85% of them present only once. Material: PBMCs. The source is a young woman in good health and CMV-seronegative.

The chain joins TRBV6-1 to TRBJ2-7; maybe TRBD2 (6 bases). This CDR3 comprises 14 residues. Per germline, CDR1 MNHNS and CDR2 SASEGT. Between the trimmed V and J ends, which lost 10 bases and 6 bases, there was a span of 22 bases. The CDR3, as DNA: TGTGCCACCAAGGGAGGCCAGGGTAAGGGCGAGCAGTACTTC. Protein product: CATKGGQGKGEQYF.

V is TRBV30 and J is TRBJ1-1; 9 bases line up with TRBD1. Losses at the gene ends were 3 bases for V and 6 bases for J; bases not matched to a gene: 5. Per the germline V gene, CDR1 is GTSNPN and CDR2 is SVGIG (reference sequence). The CDR3 contains 13 residues. Here the CDR3 DNA reads TGTGCCTGGAGGACCGGGACAGGGCCTGAAGCTTTCTTT. Its protein is CAWRTGTGPEAFF.

This clone showed up just once. The V gene is TRBV2, the J gene TRBJ1-5; D remains ambiguous. V gave up 5 bases and J gave up 14 bases, with 19 bases separating them. The CDR3 length is 13 residues. CDR1 is SNHLY and CDR2 is FYNNEI in the germline V gene. For the CDR3, the DNA is TGTGCCAGCAGTCTGGCGGGCGGGCCAGCCGAGCATTTT. It codes for CASSLAGGPAEHF.

The chain employs TRBV6-6 and TRBJ1-4, with no clear D. CDR3 size: 12 residues. Trimming removed 6 bases at V and 2 bases at J, with 4 bases between. The germline V gene encodes CDR1 MNHNY and CDR2 SVGAGI (reference sequence). Here the CDR3 reads CASRQTNEKLFF. The DNA for the CDR3 is TGTGCCAGCAGACAGACTAATGAAAAACTGTTTTTT.

The chain has TRBV28 and TRBJ1-2; TRBD1 matches 10 bases. Germline CDR1 and CDR2: MDHEN and SYDVKM. Germline trimming cut 1 base from V and 4 bases from J; bases unmatched to any gene: 9. This CDR3 has 17 residues. CDR3 bases: TGTGCCAGCAGTTTATCGGCCTGGACAGGGGGGGGCTATGGCTACACCTTC. Protein product: CASSLSAWTGGGYGYTF.

The genes are TRBV7-2 and TRBJ2-7; D perhaps matches TRBD2 (6 bases). Trimming took off 5 bases at V and 0 bases at J, with 14 bases between the two ends. The length of the CDR3 is 15 residues. Looked up from germline, CDR1 is SGHTA and CDR2 is FQGNSA. CDR3 amino acids: CASSPRGWDSYEQYF. CDR3 bases: TGTGCCAGCAGCCCTCGGGGGTGGGACTCCTACGAGCAGTACTTC.